The following is a T cell receptor (beta chain) sequence with its context. The sample belongs to a study of control samples from healthy donors and cancer patients. Using immunoSEQ multiplex PCR, the repertoire was profiled, and TCRdb retains in-frame clones only, with some absent. The top ten hold 2% to 3% of the sample, which has around 110,000 clones, 85% to 95% seen once. This CDR3 is built from 15 residues. Looked up from germline, CDR1 is MDHEN and CDR2 is SYDVKM. Germline trimming cut 2 bases from V and 5 bases from J; bases unmatched to any gene: 5. The chain has TRBV28 and TRBJ2-3, with TRBD2 matching over 9 bases. Sequenced input: blood. This clonotype was obtained from a young man in good health. CDR3 amino acids: CASSLGGGAEDTQYF. The CDR3, as DNA: TGTGCCAGCAGTTTAGGCGGGGGGGCCGAAGATACGCAGTATTTT.